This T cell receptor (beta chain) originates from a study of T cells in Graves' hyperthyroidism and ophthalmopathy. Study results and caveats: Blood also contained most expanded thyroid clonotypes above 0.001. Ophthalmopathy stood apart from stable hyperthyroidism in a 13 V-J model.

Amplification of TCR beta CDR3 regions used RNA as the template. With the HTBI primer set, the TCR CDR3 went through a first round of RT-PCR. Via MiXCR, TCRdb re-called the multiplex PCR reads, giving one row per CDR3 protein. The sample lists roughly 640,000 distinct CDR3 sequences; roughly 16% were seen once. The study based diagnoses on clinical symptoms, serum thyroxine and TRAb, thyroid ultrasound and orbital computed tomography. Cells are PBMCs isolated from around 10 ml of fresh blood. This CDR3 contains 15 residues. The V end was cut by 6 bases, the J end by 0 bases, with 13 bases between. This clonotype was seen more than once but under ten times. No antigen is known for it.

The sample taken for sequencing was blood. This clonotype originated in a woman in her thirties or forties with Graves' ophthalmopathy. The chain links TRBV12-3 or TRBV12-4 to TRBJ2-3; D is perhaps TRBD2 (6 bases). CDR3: CASRKPGVSTDTQYF. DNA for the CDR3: TGTGCCAGCAGGAAACCGGGGGTCAGCACAGATACGCAGTATTTT.